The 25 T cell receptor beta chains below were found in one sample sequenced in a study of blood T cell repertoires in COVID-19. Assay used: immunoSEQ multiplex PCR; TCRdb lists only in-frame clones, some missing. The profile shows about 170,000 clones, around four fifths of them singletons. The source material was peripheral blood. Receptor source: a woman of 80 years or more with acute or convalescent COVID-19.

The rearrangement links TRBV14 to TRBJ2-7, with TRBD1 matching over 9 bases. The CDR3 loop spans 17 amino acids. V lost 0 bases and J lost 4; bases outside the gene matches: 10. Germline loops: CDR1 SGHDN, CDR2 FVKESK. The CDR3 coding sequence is TGTGCCAGCAGCCAAGATTGGGCCGGACAGGGGTTTTACGAGCAGTACTTC. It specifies CASSQDWAGQGFYEQYF.

CDR3 nucleotide sequence: TGCGCCAGCAGCCTCGGACAGGCCCTTGGGGAGACCCAGTACTTC. As protein: CASSLGQALGETQYF. The chain combines TRBV5-1 with TRBJ2-5; 7 positions agree with TRBD1. CDR1 is SGHRS and CDR2 is YFSETQ in the germline V gene. Unmatched junction bases numbered 11, after V lost 4 bases and J lost 5 bases. This CDR3 is built from 15 residues.

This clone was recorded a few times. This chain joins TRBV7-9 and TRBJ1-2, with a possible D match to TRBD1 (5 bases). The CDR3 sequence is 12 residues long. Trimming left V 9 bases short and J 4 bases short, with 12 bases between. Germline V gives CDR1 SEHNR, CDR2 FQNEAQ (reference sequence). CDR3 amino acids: CASSTGFYGYTF. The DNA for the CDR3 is TGTGCCAGTTCCACAGGATTCTATGGCTACACCTTC.

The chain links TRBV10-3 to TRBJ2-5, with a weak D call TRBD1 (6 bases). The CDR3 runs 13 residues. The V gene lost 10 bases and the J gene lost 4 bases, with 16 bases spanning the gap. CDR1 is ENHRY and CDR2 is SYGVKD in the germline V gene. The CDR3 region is CATNQGSRETQYF. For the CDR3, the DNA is TGTGCCACGAACCAGGGGTCTCGAGAGACCCAGTACTTC.

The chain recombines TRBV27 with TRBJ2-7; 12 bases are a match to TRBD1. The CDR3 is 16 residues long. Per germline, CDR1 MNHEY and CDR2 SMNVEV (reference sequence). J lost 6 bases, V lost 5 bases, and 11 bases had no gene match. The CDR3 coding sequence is TGTGCCAGCAGTCTCAGGCGGGGACAGGGGGCATCCGAGCAGTACTTC. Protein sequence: CASSLRRGQGASEQYF.

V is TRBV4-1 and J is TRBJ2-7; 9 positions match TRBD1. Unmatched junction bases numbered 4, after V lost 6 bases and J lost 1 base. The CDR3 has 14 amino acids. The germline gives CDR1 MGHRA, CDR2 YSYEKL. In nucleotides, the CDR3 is TGCGCCAGCAGGCTTGGACAGGGGTCCTACGAGCAGTACTTC. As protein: CASRLGQGSYEQYF.

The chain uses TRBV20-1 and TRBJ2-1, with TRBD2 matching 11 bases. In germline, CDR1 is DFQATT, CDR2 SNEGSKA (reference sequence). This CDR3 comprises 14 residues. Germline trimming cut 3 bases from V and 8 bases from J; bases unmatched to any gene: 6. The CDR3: CSASKLAGVDEQFF. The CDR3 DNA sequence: TGCAGTGCTAGTAAACTAGCGGGAGTGGATGAGCAGTTCTTC.

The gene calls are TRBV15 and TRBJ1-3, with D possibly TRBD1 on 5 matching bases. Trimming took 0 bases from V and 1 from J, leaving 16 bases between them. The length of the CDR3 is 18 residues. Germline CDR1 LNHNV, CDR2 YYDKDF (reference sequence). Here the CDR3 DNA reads TGTGCCACCAGCAGAGATAGGTCGAGACAGCCTTCTGGAAACACCATATATTTT. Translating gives CATSRDRSRQPSGNTIYF. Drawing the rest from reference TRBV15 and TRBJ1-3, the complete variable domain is DAMVIQNPRYQVTQFGKPVTLSCSQTLNHNVMYWYQQKSSQAPKLLFHYYDKDFNNEADTPDNFQSRRPNTSFCFLDIRSPGLGDTAMYLCATSRDRSRQPSGNTIYFGEGSWLTVV.

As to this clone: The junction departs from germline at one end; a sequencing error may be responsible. The CDR3 bases are TGTGCCAGCAACAACTCCCCGGGACAGGAGGTGGATTTT. Amino acids: CASNNSPGQEVDF. The chain carries TRBV19 and TRBJ1-5; TRBD1 matches 8 bases. The CDR3 length is 13 residues. CDR1 and CDR2 (germline): LNHDA, SQIVND (reference sequence).

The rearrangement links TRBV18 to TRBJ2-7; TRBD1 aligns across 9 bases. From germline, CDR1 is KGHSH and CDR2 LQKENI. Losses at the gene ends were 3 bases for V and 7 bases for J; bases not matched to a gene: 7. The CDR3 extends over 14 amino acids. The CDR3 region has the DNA TGTGCCAGCTCACCGGAAGGACAGGGGTCGGAGCAGTACTTC. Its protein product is CASSPEGQGSEQYF.

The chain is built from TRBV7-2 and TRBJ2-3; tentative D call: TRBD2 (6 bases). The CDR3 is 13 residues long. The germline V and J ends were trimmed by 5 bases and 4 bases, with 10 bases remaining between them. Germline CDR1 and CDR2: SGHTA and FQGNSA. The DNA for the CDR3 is TGTGCCAGCAGCGGGCGGAGGGCAGATACGCAGTATTTT. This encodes CASSGRRADTQYF. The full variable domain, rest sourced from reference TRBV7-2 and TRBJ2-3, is GAGVSQSPSNKVTEKGKDVELRCDPISGHTALYWYRQSLGQGLEFLIYFQGNSAPDKSGLPSDRFSAERTGGSVSTLTIQRTQQEDSAVYLCASSGRRADTQYFGPGTRLTVL.

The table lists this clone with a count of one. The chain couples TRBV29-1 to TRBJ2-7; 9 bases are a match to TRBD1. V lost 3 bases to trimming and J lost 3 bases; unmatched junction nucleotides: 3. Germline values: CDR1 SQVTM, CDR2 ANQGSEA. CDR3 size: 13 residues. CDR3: CSVEGTGRYEQYF. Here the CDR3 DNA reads TGCAGCGTTGAGGGGACAGGGCGCTACGAGCAGTACTTC.

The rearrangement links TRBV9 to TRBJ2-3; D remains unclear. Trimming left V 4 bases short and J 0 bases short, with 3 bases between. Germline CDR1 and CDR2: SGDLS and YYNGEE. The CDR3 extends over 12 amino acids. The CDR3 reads CASSLSTDTQYF. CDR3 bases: TGTGCCAGCAGCCTGAGCACAGATACGCAGTATTTT.

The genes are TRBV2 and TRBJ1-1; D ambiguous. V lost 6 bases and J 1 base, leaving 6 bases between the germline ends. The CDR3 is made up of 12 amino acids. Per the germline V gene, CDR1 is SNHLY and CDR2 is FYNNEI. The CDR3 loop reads CASRRQNTEAFF. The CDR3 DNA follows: TGTGCCAGCAGGAGGCAGAACACTGAAGCTTTCTTT.

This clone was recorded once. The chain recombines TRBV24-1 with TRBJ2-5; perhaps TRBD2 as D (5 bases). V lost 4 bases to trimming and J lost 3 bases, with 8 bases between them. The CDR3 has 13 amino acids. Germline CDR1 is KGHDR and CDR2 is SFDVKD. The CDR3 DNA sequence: TGTGCCACCAGTGAGGGAGTTGAAGAGACCCAGTACTTC. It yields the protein CATSEGVEETQYF.

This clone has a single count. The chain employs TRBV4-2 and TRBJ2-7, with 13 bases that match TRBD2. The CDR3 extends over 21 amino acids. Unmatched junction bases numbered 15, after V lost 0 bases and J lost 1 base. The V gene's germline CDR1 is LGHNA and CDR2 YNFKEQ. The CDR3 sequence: CASSQDQRTSGSSQRSYEQYF. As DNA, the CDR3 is TGTGCCAGCAGCCAAGATCAAAGGACTAGCGGGAGTAGTCAGCGATCCTACGAGCAGTACTTC.

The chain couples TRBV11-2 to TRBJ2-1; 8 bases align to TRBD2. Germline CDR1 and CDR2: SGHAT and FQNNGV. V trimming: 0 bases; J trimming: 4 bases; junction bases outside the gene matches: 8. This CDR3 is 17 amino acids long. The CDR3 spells CASSLDRPTSVYNEQFF. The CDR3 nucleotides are TGTGCCAGCAGCTTAGATCGGCCGACTAGCGTGTACAATGAGCAGTTCTTC.

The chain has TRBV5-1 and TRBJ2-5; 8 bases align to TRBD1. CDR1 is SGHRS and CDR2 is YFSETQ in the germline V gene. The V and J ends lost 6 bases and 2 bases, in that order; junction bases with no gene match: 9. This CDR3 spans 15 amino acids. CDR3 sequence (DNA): TGCGCCAGCACTGTAACAGGGGGGCCTCAAGAGACCCAGTACTTC. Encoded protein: CASTVTGGPQETQYF.

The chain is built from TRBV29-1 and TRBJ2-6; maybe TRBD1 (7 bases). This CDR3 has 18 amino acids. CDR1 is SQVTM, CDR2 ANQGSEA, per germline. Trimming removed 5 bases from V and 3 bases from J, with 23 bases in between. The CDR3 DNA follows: TGCAGCGTTAACGTTCGCGCAGGGGGGCGCTATGGGGCCAACGTCCTGACTTTC. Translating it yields CSVNVRAGGRYGANVLTF.

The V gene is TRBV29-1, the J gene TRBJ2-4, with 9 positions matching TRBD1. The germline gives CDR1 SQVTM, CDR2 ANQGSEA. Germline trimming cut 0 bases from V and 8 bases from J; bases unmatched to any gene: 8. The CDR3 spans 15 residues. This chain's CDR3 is CSVEDPGDRVDIQYF. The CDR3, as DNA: TGCAGCGTTGAAGATCCGGGGGACAGGGTTGACATTCAGTACTTC.

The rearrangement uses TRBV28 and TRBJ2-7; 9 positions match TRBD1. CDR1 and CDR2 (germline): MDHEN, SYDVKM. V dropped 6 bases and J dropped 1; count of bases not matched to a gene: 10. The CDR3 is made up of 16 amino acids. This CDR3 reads CASSSSGTGPSYEQYF. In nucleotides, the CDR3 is TGTGCCAGCAGCTCATCCGGGACAGGGCCTTCCTACGAGCAGTACTTC.

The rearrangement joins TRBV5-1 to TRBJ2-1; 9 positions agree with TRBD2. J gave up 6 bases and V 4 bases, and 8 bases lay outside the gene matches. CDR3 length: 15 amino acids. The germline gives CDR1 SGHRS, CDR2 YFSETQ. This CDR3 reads CASSLAGRGFNEQFF. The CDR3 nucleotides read TGCGCCAGCAGCCTAGCGGGACGGGGGTTCAATGAGCAGTTCTTC. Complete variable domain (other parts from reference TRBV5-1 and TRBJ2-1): KAGVTQTPRYLIKTRGQQVTLSCSPISGHRSVSWYQQTPGQGLQFLFEYFSETQRNKGNFPGRFSGRQFSNSRSEMNVSTLELGDSALYLCASSLAGRGFNEQFFGPGTRLTVL.

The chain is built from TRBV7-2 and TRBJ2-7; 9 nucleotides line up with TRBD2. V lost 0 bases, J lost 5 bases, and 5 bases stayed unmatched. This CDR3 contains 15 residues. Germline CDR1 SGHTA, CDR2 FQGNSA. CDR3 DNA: TGTGCCAGCAGCTTAGCAGCGGGAGGAAACAACGAGCAGTACTTC. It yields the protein CASSLAAGGNNEQYF.

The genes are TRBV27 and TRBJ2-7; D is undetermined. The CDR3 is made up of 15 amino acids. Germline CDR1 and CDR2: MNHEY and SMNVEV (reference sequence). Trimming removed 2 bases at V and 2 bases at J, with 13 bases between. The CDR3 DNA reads TGTGCCAGCAGTTTAGGCTACCCGGGTCCCTACGAGCAGTACTTC. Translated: CASSLGYPGPYEQYF.

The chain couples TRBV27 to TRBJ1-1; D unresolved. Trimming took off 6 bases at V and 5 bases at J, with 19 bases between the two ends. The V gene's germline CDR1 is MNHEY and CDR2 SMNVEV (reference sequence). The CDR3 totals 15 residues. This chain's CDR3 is CASRLTGIGYTEAFF. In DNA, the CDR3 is TGTGCCAGCAGGCTAACCGGGATCGGATATACTGAAGCTTTCTTT.